This T cell receptor beta chain was recovered during a study of PD-L1 blockade in urothelial cancer. Study-level background: Blood underwent analysis 3 weeks (second dose) and 6 weeks after treatment began. Median T cell yield per blood sample was around 130,000 cells.

This CDR3 comprises 15 residues. Per the germline V gene, CDR1 is LNHDA and CDR2 is SQIVND (reference sequence). The V gene lost 3 bases and the J gene lost 0 bases, with 9 bases spanning the gap. This sample's time point: pretreatment peripheral blood. Using immunoSEQ multiplex PCR, the repertoire was profiled, and TCRdb retains in-frame clones only, with some absent. In the table there are around 92,000 clones, 80% to 90% of which are singletons. The clonotype was recovered from a woman of 80 years or more with urothelial cancer. The genes are TRBV19 and TRBJ2-4, with D possibly matching TRBD2 (5 bases). Sample: PBMCs, taken around atezolizumab (anti-PD-L1) treatment. CDR3 coding DNA: TGTGCCAGTAGTATGGTCGGACTAGCCAAAAACATTCAGTACTTC. Translation: CASSMVGLAKNIQYF.